These 26 T cell receptor beta chains were sequenced from one sample in a study of siplizumab effects on memory and regulatory T cells (dated by TCRdb to between 2018 and 2021). Library generation was performed with the immunoSEQ multiplex PCR assay. TCRdb provides this immuneACCESS table in a form limited to in-frame rearrangements. Some clones are lacking; in checked studies, under half of them reflect an unresolved V gene, and why the rest are absent is not known. This sample is represented by 85,000 to 130,000 clones; 93% of them were singletons. Approximately 0.6% of the sample rests with the top ten. The sequenced sample consisted of Tregs sorted from blood. These receptors were taken from a human donor in good health.

The V call is TRBV30, the J call TRBJ1-1; 11 bases align to TRBD1. The CDR3 consists of 21 residues. After removal of 0 bases from V and 5 bases from J, the junction contained 23 bases not matched to a gene. CDR1 GTSNPN and CDR2 SVGIG come from the germline V gene (reference sequence). The CDR3, as DNA: TGTGCCTGGAGTGTACTGGGTCCGACCGGGACAGGGGGACAACGAAGGACTGAAGCTTTCTTT. This encodes CAWSVLGPTGTGGQRRTEAFF.

V is TRBV5-1 and J is TRBJ2-5, with 8 bases that match TRBD2. CDR1 is SGHRS, CDR2 YFSETQ, per germline. The junction had 8 bases not matched to a gene; V was cut back by 8 bases and J by 2 bases. This CDR3 is 14 amino acids long. The CDR3 bases are TGCGCCAGTGCCTACGGGACTAGGCAAGAGACCCAGTACTTC. It specifies CASAYGTRQETQYF.

The rearrangement joins TRBV29-1 to TRBJ2-3, with D hard to call. Between the trimmed V and J ends, which lost 6 bases and 3 bases, there was a span of 10 bases. The CDR3 consists of 12 residues. Germline V CDR1 and CDR2: SQVTM, ANQGSEA. The CDR3 loop is CSVGVGTDTQYF. The CDR3 DNA sequence: TGCAGCGTGGGTGTGGGGACAGATACGCAGTATTTT.

As concerns this clone: Within the sample, other DNA sequences also encode this same CDR3. This sequence joins TRBV5-1 and TRBJ2-5, with no clear D. The CDR3 has 11 residues. Trimming left V 1 base short and J 5 bases short, with 3 bases between. Germline values: CDR1 SGHRS, CDR2 YFSETQ. This CDR3 reads CASSLRETQYF. CDR3 coding DNA: TGCGCCAGCAGCTTGCGGGAGACCCAGTACTTC.

The chain carries TRBV5-1 and TRBJ1-2; D is undetermined. This CDR3 contains 13 residues. Germline V gives CDR1 SGHRS, CDR2 YFSETQ. With 4 bases removed from V and 3 bases from J, the gap between germline ends came to 10 bases. CDR3 amino acids: CASSRDLYYGYTF. CDR3 coding DNA: TGCGCCAGCAGCCGTGACCTGTACTATGGCTACACCTTC. The full variable domain, with the rest looked up from reference TRBV5-1 and TRBJ1-2, is KAGVTQTPRYLIKTRGQQVTLSCSPISGHRSVSWYQQTPGQGLQFLFEYFSETQRNKGNFPGRFSGRQFSNSRSEMNVSTLELGDSALYLCASSRDLYYGYTFGSGTRLTVV.

The genes are TRBV5-1 and TRBJ1-3; perhaps TRBD1 as D (6 bases). Trimming took 3 bases from V and 0 from J, leaving 10 bases between them. Per the germline V gene, CDR1 is SGHRS and CDR2 is YFSETQ. This CDR3 has 15 residues. This CDR3 is CASSSGHSSGNTIYF. In DNA form, the CDR3 reads TGCGCCAGCAGCTCGGGACATTCCTCTGGAAACACCATATATTTT.

The CDR3 DNA is TGTGCCAGCAGCCAGTTTGGGACAGGGATCCCTGGGGCCAACGTCCTGACTTTC. Its translation: CASSQFGTGIPGANVLTF. The chain employs TRBV16 and TRBJ2-6, with 9 bases identical to TRBD1. J was trimmed by 2 bases and V by 3 bases; bases with no gene match: 8. The CDR3 contains 18 residues. CDR1 KGHSY and CDR2 FQNENV come from the germline V gene.

The chain is built from TRBV11-2 and TRBJ2-5; 8 bases fit TRBD2. V shed 2 bases, J shed 4 bases, and the junction held 3 bases outside the gene matches. The CDR3 has 14 residues. Germline loops: CDR1 SGHAT, CDR2 FQNNGV. Here the CDR3 DNA reads TGTGCCAGCAGCTTATCGGGGGGGACAGAGACCCAGTACTTC. Its translation: CASSLSGGTETQYF.

This clone was detected only once. The V gene is TRBV18, the J gene TRBJ2-1; D ambiguous. Trimming removed 3 bases at V and 5 bases at J, with 11 bases between. Germline CDR1 and CDR2: KGHSH and LQKENI. The CDR3 has 14 amino acids. The DNA for the CDR3 is TGTGCCAGCTCACCCGAAAATCTGAACAATGAGCAGTTCTTC. Encoded protein: CASSPENLNNEQFF.

The chain has TRBV9 and TRBJ1-1; 9 positions match TRBD1. Germline V gene data show CDR1 as SGDLS and CDR2 as YYNGEE. V shed 3 bases and J 4 bases; nucleotides not matched to a gene: 7. The CDR3 loop spans 15 amino acids. The DNA of the CDR3 is TGTGCCAGCAGCGACCGGACAGGGGCAGCCACTGAAGCTTTCTTT. Protein product: CASSDRTGAATEAFF.

The chain has TRBV2 and TRBJ2-1; the D gene could be TRBD1 or TRBD2 (5 bases each). The CDR3 spans 13 residues. The germline V gene has CDR1 SNHLY and CDR2 FYNNEI. Trimming shortened V by 8 bases and J by 6 bases, and 14 bases separated the two germline ends. The CDR3 bases are TGTGCCAGCGGGGCGGGCAGTATCAATGAGCAGTTCTTC. Its translation: CASGAGSINEQFF.

The chain is built from TRBV2 and TRBJ1-2; D may be TRBD1 (6 bases). The CDR3 is 15 amino acids. The germline V gene has CDR1 SNHLY and CDR2 FYNNEI. V was clipped by 6 bases and J by 5 bases, with 19 bases between them. Here the CDR3 DNA reads TGTGCCAGCAGGCCGAGGCAGGGGTACGAGTATGGCTACACCTTC. This encodes CASRPRQGYEYGYTF.

The CDR3 sequence: CAWSQGNYYEQYF. The CDR3 nucleotides are TGTGCCTGGTCCCAGGGAAATTACTACGAGCAGTACTTC. The chain employs TRBV30 and TRBJ2-7, with D perhaps matching TRBD1 (5 bases). V was clipped by 5 bases and J by 3 bases, with 14 bases between them. CDR1 is GTSNPN and CDR2 is SVGIG in the germline V gene (reference sequence). The CDR3 extends over 13 amino acids.

The gene calls are TRBV19 and TRBJ1-1; unclear D gene. The CDR3 sequence is 14 residues long. Germline V lookup: CDR1 LNHDA, CDR2 SQIVND (reference sequence). Trimming stripped 5 bases from V and 2 bases from J, with 12 bases between. CDR3 protein: CASSSTTYNTEAFF. Written as DNA, the CDR3 is TGTGCCAGTAGTTCGACGACATATAACACTGAAGCTTTCTTT.

J is TRBJ1-1 and V is TRBV18, with 7 positions matching TRBD1. Germline assignment: CDR1 KGHSH and CDR2 LQKENI. This CDR3 is 17 amino acids long. Trimming cost V 2 bases and J 1 base; bases outside gene matches: 10. CDR3 sequence reads: CASSPRTGIPKNTEAFF. CDR3 DNA: TGTGCCAGCTCACCAAGGACAGGCATCCCAAAGAACACTGAAGCTTTCTTT.

J is TRBJ1-3 and V is TRBV19; D remains unclear. V was clipped by 6 bases and J by 4 bases, with 13 bases between them. The germline gives CDR1 LNHDA, CDR2 SQIVND (reference sequence). The CDR3 extends over 14 amino acids. The CDR3 DNA sequence: TGTGCCAGTAGCACCGCCCGGCCAGGAAACACCATATATTTT. This codes for CASSTARPGNTIYF.

The chain joins TRBV18 to TRBJ2-3; D gene uncertain. Germline V gene lookup returns CDR1 KGHSH and CDR2 LQKENI. V gave up 3 bases and J gave up 0 bases, with 4 bases separating them. The CDR3 is made up of 13 amino acids. CDR3 loop: CASSPSSTDTQYF. The CDR3 DNA is TGTGCCAGCTCACCGTCTAGCACAGATACGCAGTATTTT.

The chain combines TRBV4-1 with TRBJ1-5; 8 nucleotides line up with TRBD1. The germline CDR1 and CDR2 sequences are MGHRA and YSYEKL. The V gene end was trimmed by 1 base and the J gene end by 0 bases; junction bases not matched to a gene: 11. This CDR3 region has 19 residues. The CDR3 nucleotides read TGCGCCAGCAGCCAAGGACGGTGGACAGGGAGGTATAGCAATCAGCCCCAGCATTTT. It codes for CASSQGRWTGRYSNQPQHF.

For this clone: The same CDR3 also results from other DNA sequences found in this sample. The chain recombines TRBV12-5 with TRBJ2-1; D not certain. Germline loops: CDR1 LGHNT, CDR2 FRNRAP. This CDR3 is built from 11 residues. The V gene lost 3 bases and the J gene lost 6 bases, with 3 bases spanning the gap. The CDR3 DNA sequence: TGTGCTAGTGGTTTAAGCAATGAGCAGTTCTTC. It encodes CASGLSNEQFF.

The rearrangement links TRBV5-6 to TRBJ1-4; no clear D. The germline CDR1 and CDR2 sequences are SGHDT and YYEEEE. The CDR3 covers 12 residues. Trimming cost V 1 base and J 10 bases, with 8 bases left between them. Here the CDR3 reads CASSLMGRKLFF. CDR3 in DNA: TGTGCCAGCAGCTTGATGGGTCGAAAACTGTTTTTT.

The rearrangement joins TRBV11-2 to TRBJ2-7, with D unresolved. Trimming shortened V by 1 base and J by 3 bases, and 13 bases separated the two germline ends. CDR3 length: 15 residues. Germline CDR1 is SGHAT and CDR2 is FQNNGV. CDR3 sequence: CASSLVESPDYEQYF. DNA of the CDR3: TGTGCCAGCAGCTTAGTGGAATCCCCGGACTACGAGCAGTACTTC.

The chain carries TRBV7-9 and TRBJ2-3; TRBD1 aligns across 8 bases. CDR3 size: 15 residues. Germline V lookup: CDR1 SEHNR, CDR2 FQNEAQ (reference sequence). V trimming: 5 bases; J trimming: 0 bases; junction bases outside the gene matches: 4. CDR3 loop: CASSPTGASTDTQYF. The CDR3 DNA is TGTGCCAGCAGCCCGACAGGGGCGAGCACAGATACGCAGTATTTT.

The V and J genes are TRBV10-3 and TRBJ1-1; TRBD1 aligns across 8 bases. V was pared by 4 bases and J by 7 bases, with 8 bases of the junction left unmatched. Germline assignment: CDR1 ENHRY and CDR2 SYGVKD. CDR3 size: 14 residues. This CDR3 is CAISGPRGTGEAFF. CDR3 bases: TGTGCCATCAGTGGGCCCCGGGGGACAGGTGAAGCTTTCTTT.

The chain links TRBV19 to TRBJ2-6; D is ambiguous. The CDR3 has 15 residues. Germline loops: CDR1 LNHDA, CDR2 SQIVND (reference sequence). V dropped 6 bases and J dropped 0 bases, with 9 bases sitting between them. As DNA, the CDR3 is TGTGCCAGTAGCCAACCGGGCTCTGGGGCCAACGTCCTGACTTTC. Protein: CASSQPGSGANVLTF. The full variable domain, its missing parts supplied by reference TRBV19 and TRBJ2-6, is DGGITQSPKYLFRKEGQNVTLSCEQNLNHDAMYWYRQDPGQGLRLIYYSQIVNDFQKGDIAEGYSVSREKKESFPLTVTSAQKNPTAFYLCASSQPGSGANVLTFGAGSRLTVL.

The chain carries TRBV18 and TRBJ2-7; D possibly matches TRBD1 or TRBD2 (5 bases each). CDR1 KGHSH and CDR2 LQKENI come from the germline V gene. The CDR3 is made up of 17 amino acids. The V end was cut by 2 bases, the J end by 1 base, with 18 bases between. The CDR3 here is CASSPGRDRAYSYEQYF. Here the CDR3 DNA reads TGTGCCAGCTCACCAGGTAGGGACCGGGCCTATTCCTACGAGCAGTACTTC.

This chain joins TRBV6-6 and TRBJ2-7, with D uncertain. Trimming cost V 6 bases and J 2 bases, with 8 bases left between them. The V gene's germline CDR1 is MNHNY and CDR2 SVGAGI (reference sequence). This CDR3 has 12 amino acids. Here the CDR3 DNA reads TGTGCCAGCAGCCCCTACACCTACGAGCAGTACTTC. Amino acid sequence: CASSPYTYEQYF.